The source of this T cell receptor (beta chain) is a study of OX40 agonist ivuxolimab in advanced cancers. Broader study findings: No antigen was identified for the clonally expanded peripheral T cells.

V lost 6 bases and J lost 3; bases outside the gene matches: 10. Germline V lookup: CDR1 KGHSH, CDR2 LQKENI. This CDR3 region has 15 residues. This clone was observed once. Antigen: not known. Patients with autoimmune history or systemic immunosuppression were excluded. Blood was sampled at baseline, cycle 4 day 1, and cycle 7 day 1. This table comes from immunoSEQ multiplex PCR, and its TCRdb copy is limited to in-frame clones, with some not included. The sample includes around 84,000 clones, 65% to 85% of them seen just once. Here the sequenced sample was CD4+ or CD8+ T cells sorted from blood, taken in a trial of the OX40 agonist ivuxolimab. The sequence was collected from an adult with an advanced solid tumor such as melanoma, head and neck, liver or kidney cancer. This sequence joins TRBV18 and TRBJ2-7; 8 positions match TRBD1. The CDR3: CASSRGQGLIYEQYF. The CDR3 DNA is TGTGCCAGCTCGCGAGGACAGGGCCTGATCTACGAGCAGTACTTC.